The rows below give T cell receptor beta chains drawn from one sample of a study of T cells after posttransplantation cyclophosphamide. Libraries were prepared by immunoSEQ multiplex PCR; TCRdb keeps only in-frame clonotypes and omits some of them. The table records tens of thousands of clones, 95% to 98% of them present only once. The sample comprised naive CD4+ T cells sorted from PBMCs. The receptors stem from a man aged 40-55 years in good health, CMV-negative, and a related stem cell transplant donor. The conserved cysteine and the conserved F or W are not part of the CDR3 here.

v_gene: TRBV7-3; j_gene: TRBJ1-1; CDR3aa: ASSLTGQPNTEAF
v_gene: TRBV6-6; j_gene: TRBJ1-2; CDR3aa: ASTQPAGGKGYT
v_gene: TRBV11-2; j_gene: TRBJ2-2; CDR3aa: ASSPPQGGYTGELF
v_gene: TRBV7-3; j_gene: TRBJ2-1; CDR3aa: ASSLFAGGNEQF
v_gene: TRBV18; j_gene: TRBJ1-4; CDR3aa: ASSTLGEKLF
v_gene: TRBV5-1; j_gene: TRBJ2-6; CDR3aa: ATTLGAPSGANVLT
v_gene: TRBV14; j_gene: TRBJ1-4; CDR3aa: ASSQEVVPGGNEKLF
v_gene: TRBV5-1; j_gene: TRBJ2-3; CDR3aa: ASSLLGFSADTQY
v_gene: TRBV20-1; j_gene: TRBJ1-4; CDR3aa: SASYEKLF
v_gene: TRBV28; j_gene: TRBJ1-3; CDR3aa: ATDGQRSSRNTIY
v_gene: TRBV7-8; j_gene: TRBJ2-7; CDR3aa: ASSLIGTSGHETYEQY
v_gene: TRBV28; j_gene: TRBJ2-7; CDR3aa: ASSYSTSGIPYEQY
v_gene: TRBV5-1; j_gene: TRBJ2-3; CDR3aa: ASSSQKTFTTDTQY
v_gene: TRBV2; j_gene: TRBJ1-5; CDR3aa: ASSEGTGGSGPNQPQH
v_gene: TRBV11-2; j_gene: TRBJ2-1; CDR3aa: ASTLGGSSYNEQF
v_gene: TRBV28; j_gene: TRBJ1-2; CDR3aa: ASRTTGTVGHGYT
v_gene: TRBV30; j_gene: TRBJ2-7; CDR3aa: AWSADRGYYEQY
v_gene: TRBV7-6; j_gene: TRBJ1-5; CDR3aa: ASSLAGQDQPQH
v_gene: TRBV5-1; j_gene: TRBJ1-2; CDR3aa: ASSSPARDGYT
v_gene: TRBV6-5; j_gene: TRBJ2-5; CDR3aa: ASSATQGAETQY
v_gene: TRBV28; j_gene: TRBJ1-5; CDR3aa: ASHYGRGGNQPQH
v_gene: TRBV28; j_gene: TRBJ1-4; CDR3aa: ASTPAGQIHEKLF
v_gene: TRBV10-3; j_gene: TRBJ2-3; CDR3aa: AISRTSSSTDTQY
v_gene: TRBV7-3; j_gene: TRBJ2-3; CDR3aa: ASSLGPDTQY
v_gene: TRBV9; j_gene: TRBJ2-2; CDR3aa: ASRGNLSVGELF
v_gene: TRBV2; j_gene: TRBJ2-6; CDR3aa: ASRQGVAGANVLT
v_gene: TRBV5-1; j_gene: TRBJ2-2; CDR3aa: ASSLDLAGGTGELF
v_gene: TRBV4-1; j_gene: .; CDR3aa: ASSHPRGSGSPEQY
v_gene: TRBV13; j_gene: TRBJ1-3; CDR3aa: ASSTRQKSGNTIY
v_gene: TRBV11-3; j_gene: TRBJ2-1; CDR3aa: ASSLAGSYNEQF
v_gene: TRBV28; j_gene: TRBJ1-5; CDR3aa: ASSGQVLEPQH
v_gene: TRBV4-2; j_gene: TRBJ1-3; CDR3aa: ASGRQKAGGVGNTIY
v_gene: TRBV6-5; j_gene: TRBJ2-2; CDR3aa: ASSWGQNTGELF
v_gene: TRBV28; j_gene: TRBJ2-2; CDR3aa: ASSRDRNTGELF
v_gene: TRBV5-1; j_gene: TRBJ1-1; CDR3aa: ASSSKQGNTEAF
v_gene: TRBV2; j_gene: TRBJ2-2; CDR3aa: ASSYGTANTGELF
v_gene: TRBV5-1; j_gene: TRBJ1-1; CDR3aa: ASSLGGDTEAF
v_gene: TRBV4-3; j_gene: TRBJ2-4; CDR3aa: ASSQGGVSIQY
v_gene: TRBV28; j_gene: TRBJ2-7; CDR3aa: ASMPPASGSYEQY
v_gene: TRBV21-1; j_gene: TRBJ2-7; CDR3aa: ASSKGGALLGFEQY
v_gene: TRBV28; j_gene: TRBJ2-3; CDR3aa: ASRDGTSGSQRY